This T cell receptor beta chain derives from a study of cytomegalovirus exposure and HLA in healthy donors. Study details: There were some 410 genotyped donors. Of these, 75% to 90% fell in the genetic ancestry cluster associated with self-reported Caucasian donors.

With 60 Vbeta and 13 Jbeta primers, the PCR was carried out. TCRdb's table, derived via immunoSEQ multiplex PCR, lists solely in-frame clones and lacks some. The sample lists approximately 200,000 clones, approximately 84% occurring once. The CDR3 has 12 residues. V lost 5 bases and J 2 bases, leaving 7 bases between the germline ends. CDR1 MNHEY and CDR2 SMNVEV come from the germline V gene (reference sequence). Study observations and caveats: Accurate prediction of most subjects' HLA-A and HLA-B alleles from TCR beta sequences was reported. TRBV6-2, TRBV6-3 and other indistinguishable V segments were excluded. The study put around 180 TCR beta chains on its list as cytomegalovirus-associated.

This clone has more than one count but fewer than ten. No antigen is known for it. Sequencing input: PBMCs. This TCR came from a woman aged 30 to 39 in good health and CMV-seropositive. This chain uses TRBV27 with TRBJ2-7; a possible D gene is TRBD2 (6 bases). CDR3 protein: CASSGGTYEQYF. Here the CDR3 DNA reads TGTGCCAGCAGTGGGGGGACCTACGAGCAGTACTTC.